This TCR beta chain was recorded in a study of cytomegalovirus exposure and HLA in healthy donors. Study-level points and caveats: According to a subsequent analysis, TCR clusters from the first cohort were inclined to appear together in the 120 or so validation repertoires. The investigators catalogued under 200 TCR beta chains as cytomegalovirus-associated.

Sequencing used immunoSEQ multiplex PCR; TCRdb keeps in-frame clones, though not all of them. The sample holds over 200,000 clones, 80% to 95% seen once. V shed 4 bases and J shed 6 bases, with 18 bases lying between them. Germline-derived CDR1 and CDR2 are MNHEY and SMNVEV (reference sequence). This CDR3 has 16 residues. Comment on this clone: The antigen is not known.

The sequence came from a woman aged 25 to 45 in good health and CMV-seronegative. The rearrangement links TRBV27 to TRBJ2-2, with D perhaps being TRBD1 or TRBD2 (5 bases each). The sequenced sample was PBMCs. CDR3 coding DNA: TGTGCCAGCAGTTCCAGAGCCGGGACCCAGTCCGGGGAGCTGTTTTTT. This translates into CASSSRAGTQSGELFF.